This T cell receptor (beta chain) was identified during a study of shared clonotypes between healthy human individuals. V was pared by 2 bases and J by 6 bases, with 5 bases between. This CDR3 is 12 amino acids long. Germline values: CDR1 SGHRS, CDR2 YFSETQ. There are a few counts of this clone. At a deep level, the assay was run. Here immunoSEQ multiplex PCR was the method, and the copy in TCRdb shows in-frame clones only, minus some. This sample has approximately 640,000 clones, with 55% to 75% found just once. Sequencing was performed on memory CD4+ T cells sorted from blood. Indicated subset: CD45RA-negative fraction. The V and J genes are TRBV5-1 and TRBJ2-2, with unresolved D. This clonotype was obtained from a woman younger than 45 in good health. The CDR3 loop reads CASSFLAGELFF. CDR3 bases: TGCGCCAGCAGCTTCCTGGCCGGGGAGCTGTTTTTT.